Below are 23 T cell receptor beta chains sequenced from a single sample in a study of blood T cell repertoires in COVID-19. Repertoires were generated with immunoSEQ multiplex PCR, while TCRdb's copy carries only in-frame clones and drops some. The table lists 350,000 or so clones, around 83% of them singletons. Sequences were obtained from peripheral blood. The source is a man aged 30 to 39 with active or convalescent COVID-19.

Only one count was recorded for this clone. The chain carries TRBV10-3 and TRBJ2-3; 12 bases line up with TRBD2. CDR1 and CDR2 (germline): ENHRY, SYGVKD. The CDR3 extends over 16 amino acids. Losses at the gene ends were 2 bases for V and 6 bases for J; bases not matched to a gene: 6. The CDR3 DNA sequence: TGTGCCATCAGTGAGGGGCTAGCGGGAGGGAAGGATACGCAGTATTTT. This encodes CAISEGLAGGKDTQYF.

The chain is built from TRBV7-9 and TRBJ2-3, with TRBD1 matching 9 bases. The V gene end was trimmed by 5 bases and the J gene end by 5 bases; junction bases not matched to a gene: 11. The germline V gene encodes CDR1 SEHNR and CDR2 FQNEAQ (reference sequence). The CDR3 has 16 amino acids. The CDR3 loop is CASSPRTGTGKDTQYF. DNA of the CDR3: TGTGCCAGCAGCCCAAGGACCGGGACAGGGAAAGATACGCAGTATTTT.

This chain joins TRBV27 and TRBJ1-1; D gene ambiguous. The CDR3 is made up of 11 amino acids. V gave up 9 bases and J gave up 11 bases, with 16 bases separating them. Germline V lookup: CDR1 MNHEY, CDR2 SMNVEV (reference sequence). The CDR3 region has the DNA TGTGCCAGTCCGGCAGGATCTGGTGCTTTCTTT. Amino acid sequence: CASPAGSGAFF.

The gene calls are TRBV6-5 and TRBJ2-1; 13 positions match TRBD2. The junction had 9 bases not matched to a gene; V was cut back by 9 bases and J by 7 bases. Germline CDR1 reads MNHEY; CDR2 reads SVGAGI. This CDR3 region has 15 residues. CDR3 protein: CASTSGTSGVNEQFF. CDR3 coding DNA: TGTGCCAGTACCTCTGGGACTAGCGGGGTGAATGAGCAGTTCTTC.

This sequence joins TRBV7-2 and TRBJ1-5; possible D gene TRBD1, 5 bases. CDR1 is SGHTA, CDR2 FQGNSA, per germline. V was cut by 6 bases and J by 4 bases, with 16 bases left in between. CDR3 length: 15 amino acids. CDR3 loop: CASSLDSSINQPQHF. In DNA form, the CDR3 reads TGTGCCAGCAGTCTCGACAGTTCGATTAATCAGCCCCAGCATTTT.

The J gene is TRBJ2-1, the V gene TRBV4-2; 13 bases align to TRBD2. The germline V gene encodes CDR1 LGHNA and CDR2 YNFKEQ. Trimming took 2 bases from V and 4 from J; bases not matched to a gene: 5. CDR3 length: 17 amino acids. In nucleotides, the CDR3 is TGTGCCAGCAGCCAACCGGGACTAGCGGGGACATACAATGAGCAGTTCTTC. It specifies CASSQPGLAGTYNEQFF.

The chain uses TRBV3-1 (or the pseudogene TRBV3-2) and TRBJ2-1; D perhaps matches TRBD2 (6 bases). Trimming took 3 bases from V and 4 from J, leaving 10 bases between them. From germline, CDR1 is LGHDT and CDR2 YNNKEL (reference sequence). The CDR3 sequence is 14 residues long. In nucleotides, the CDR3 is TGTGCCAGCAGCCAGCCGGGGGTTTACAATGAGCAGTTCTTC. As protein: CASSQPGVYNEQFF.

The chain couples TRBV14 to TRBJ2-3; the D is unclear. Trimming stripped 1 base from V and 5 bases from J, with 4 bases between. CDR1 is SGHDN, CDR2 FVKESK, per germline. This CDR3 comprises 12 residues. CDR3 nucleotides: TGTGCCAGCAGCCAAGTCAAAGATACGCAGTATTTT. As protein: CASSQVKDTQYF.

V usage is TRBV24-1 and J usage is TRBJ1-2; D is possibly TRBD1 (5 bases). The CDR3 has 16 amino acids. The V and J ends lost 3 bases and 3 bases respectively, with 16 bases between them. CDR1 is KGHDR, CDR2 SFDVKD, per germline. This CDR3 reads CATSDPSSGAYYGYTF. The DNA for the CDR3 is TGTGCCACCAGTGATCCCTCTAGTGGGGCATACTATGGCTACACCTTC.

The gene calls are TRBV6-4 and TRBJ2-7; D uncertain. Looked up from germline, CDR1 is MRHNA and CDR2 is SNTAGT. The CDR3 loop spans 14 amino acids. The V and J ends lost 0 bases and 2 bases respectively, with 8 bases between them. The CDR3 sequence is CASSDSTLAYEQYF. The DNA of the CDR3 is TGTGCCAGCAGTGACTCGACCCTAGCCTACGAGCAGTACTTC.

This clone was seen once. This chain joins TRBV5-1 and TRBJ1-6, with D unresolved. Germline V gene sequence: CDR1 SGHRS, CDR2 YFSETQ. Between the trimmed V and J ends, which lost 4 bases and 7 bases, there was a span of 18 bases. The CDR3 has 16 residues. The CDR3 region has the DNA TGCGCCAGCAGCCCCGATCTCAGCCCGAGGAATTCACCCCTCCACTTT. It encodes CASSPDLSPRNSPLHF.

CDR3 DNA sequence: TGCGCCAGCAGCTCATTAGCGGGGGCGATTGCCGGGGAGCTGTTTTTT. It codes for CASSSLAGAIAGELFF. The V and J genes are TRBV5-1 and TRBJ2-2; 9 bases agree with TRBD2. CDR1 and CDR2 (germline): SGHRS, YFSETQ. The CDR3 has 16 amino acids. V dropped 3 bases and J dropped 6; count of bases not matched to a gene: 9.

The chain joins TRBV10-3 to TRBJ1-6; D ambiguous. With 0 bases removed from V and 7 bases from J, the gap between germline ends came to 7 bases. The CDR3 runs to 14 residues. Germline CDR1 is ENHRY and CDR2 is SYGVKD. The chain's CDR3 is CAISESGRNSPLHF. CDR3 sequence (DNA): TGTGCCATCAGTGAGTCCGGCAGGAATTCACCCCTCCACTTT.

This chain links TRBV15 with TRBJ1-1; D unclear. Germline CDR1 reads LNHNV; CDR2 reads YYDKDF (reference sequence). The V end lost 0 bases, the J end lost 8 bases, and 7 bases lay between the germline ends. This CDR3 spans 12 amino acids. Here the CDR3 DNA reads TGTGCCACCAGCAGAGAAGACTTCGAAGCTTTCTTT. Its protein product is CATSREDFEAFF.

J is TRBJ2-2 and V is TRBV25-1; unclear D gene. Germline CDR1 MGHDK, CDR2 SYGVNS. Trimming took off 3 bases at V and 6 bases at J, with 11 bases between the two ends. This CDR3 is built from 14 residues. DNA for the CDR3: TGTGCCAGCAGTGACCTCCACAGTTCCGGGGAGCTGTTTTTT. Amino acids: CASSDLHSSGELFF.

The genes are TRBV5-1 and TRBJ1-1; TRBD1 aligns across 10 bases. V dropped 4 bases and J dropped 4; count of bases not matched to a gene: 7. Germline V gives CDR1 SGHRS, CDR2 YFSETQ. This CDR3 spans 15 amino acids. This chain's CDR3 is CASSKGQGRATEAFF. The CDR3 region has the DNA TGCGCCAGCAGCAAGGGACAGGGGAGGGCCACTGAAGCTTTCTTT.

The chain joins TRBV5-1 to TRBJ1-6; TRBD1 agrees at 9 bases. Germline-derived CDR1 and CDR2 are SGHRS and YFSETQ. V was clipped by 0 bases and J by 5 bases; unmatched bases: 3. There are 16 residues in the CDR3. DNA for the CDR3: TGCGCCAGCAGCTTGGCAGGGACAGGGAATAATTCACCCCTCCACTTT. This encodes CASSLAGTGNNSPLHF.

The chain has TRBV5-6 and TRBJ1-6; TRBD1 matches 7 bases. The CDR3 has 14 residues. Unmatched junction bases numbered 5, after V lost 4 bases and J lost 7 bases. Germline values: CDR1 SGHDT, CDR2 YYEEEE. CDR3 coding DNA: TGTGCCAGCAGCCTCGGACAGGCCAATTCACCCCTCCACTTT. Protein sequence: CASSLGQANSPLHF.

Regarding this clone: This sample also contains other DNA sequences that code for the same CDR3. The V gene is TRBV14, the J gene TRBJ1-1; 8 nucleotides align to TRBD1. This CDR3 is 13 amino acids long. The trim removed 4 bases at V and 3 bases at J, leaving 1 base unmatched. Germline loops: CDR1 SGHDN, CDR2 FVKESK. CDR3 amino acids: CASSLTGDTEAFF. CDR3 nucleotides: TGTGCCAGCAGCCTGACAGGGGACACTGAAGCTTTCTTT.

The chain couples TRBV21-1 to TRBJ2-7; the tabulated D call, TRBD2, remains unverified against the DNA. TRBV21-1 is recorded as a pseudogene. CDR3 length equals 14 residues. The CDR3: CASTNERGPYEQYF. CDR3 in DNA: TGTGCCAGCACTAACGAGCGGGGCCCCTACGAGCAGTACTTC.

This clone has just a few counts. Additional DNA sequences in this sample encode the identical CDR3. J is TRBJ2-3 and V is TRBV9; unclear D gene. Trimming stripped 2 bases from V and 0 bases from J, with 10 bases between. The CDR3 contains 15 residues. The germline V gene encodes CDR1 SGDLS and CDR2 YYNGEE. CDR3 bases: TGTGCCAGCAGCGTTTCCACTTCCAGCACAGATACGCAGTATTTT. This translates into CASSVSTSSTDTQYF.

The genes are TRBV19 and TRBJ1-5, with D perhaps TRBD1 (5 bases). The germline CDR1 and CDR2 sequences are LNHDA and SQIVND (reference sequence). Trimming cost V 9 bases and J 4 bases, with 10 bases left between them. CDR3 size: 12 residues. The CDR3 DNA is TGTGCCAGCGCGGGACCAAATCAGCCCCAGCATTTT. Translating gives CASAGPNQPQHF.

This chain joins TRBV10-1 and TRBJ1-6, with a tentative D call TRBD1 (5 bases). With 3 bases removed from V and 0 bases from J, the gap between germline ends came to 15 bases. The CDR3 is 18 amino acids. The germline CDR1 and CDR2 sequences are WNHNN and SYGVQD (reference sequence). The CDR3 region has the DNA TGCGCCAGCAGTGAACGGGGGACCGTGAGCTCCTATAATTCACCCCTCCACTTT. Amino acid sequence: CASSERGTVSSYNSPLHF.